This passage covers 26 T cell receptor beta chains from one sample sequenced in a study of shared clonotypes between healthy human individuals. Measured with immunoSEQ multiplex PCR; TCRdb has only the in-frame clones, and not every one. The repertoire consists of millions of clones, with over 90% occurring once and the leading ten covering 0.35% to 0.45%. The sample taken for sequencing was naive CD4+ T cells from PBMCs. Subset given: CD45RA+ positively selected. Every receptor here comes from a man younger than 30 in good health. Some clones in this sample may be carry-over from other donors' samples.

The chain combines TRBV5-6 with TRBJ2-7; 9 nucleotides line up with TRBD1. The junction had 5 bases not matched to a gene; V was cut back by 4 bases and J by 3 bases. Germline V CDR1 and CDR2: SGHDT, YYEEEE. CDR3 length: 14 residues. The CDR3 DNA sequence: TGTGCCAGCAGCGCCGGGACAGGGATCTACGAGCAGTACTTC. Protein: CASSAGTGIYEQYF.

V usage is TRBV6-4 and J usage is TRBJ1-2; D not certain. The germline V gene has CDR1 MRHNA and CDR2 SNTAGT. Trimming stripped 2 bases from V and 7 bases from J, with 5 bases between. The CDR3 has 11 amino acids. CDR3 loop: CASSDNGGYTF. Here the CDR3 DNA reads TGTGCCAGCAGTGACAACGGTGGCTACACCTTC.

The rearrangement joins TRBV14 to TRBJ2-7, with D tentatively TRBD2 (6 bases). This CDR3 has 14 residues. Germline-derived CDR1 and CDR2 are SGHDN and FVKESK. V lost 3 bases to trimming and J lost 7 bases, with 16 bases between them. CDR3 residues: CASSQTGVRGEQYF. The CDR3 nucleotides read TGTGCCAGCAGCCAGACGGGAGTACGTGGAGAGCAGTACTTC.

This chain uses TRBV25-1 with TRBJ2-1, with D possibly TRBD1 on 6 matching bases. Germline V gene data show CDR1 as MGHDK and CDR2 as SYGVNS. CDR3 length: 14 residues. Trimming stripped 4 bases from V and 6 bases from J, with 13 bases between. DNA of the CDR3: TGTGCCAGCAGTGTACAGGGCCAGGGCAATGAGCAGTTCTTC. Translating it yields CASSVQGQGNEQFF.

This clone was detected once. This rearrangement joins TRBV7-8 to TRBJ1-1, with D maybe TRBD1 (5 bases). The germline V gene has CDR1 SGHVS and CDR2 FQNEAQ. Trimming left V 7 bases short and J 5 bases short, with 17 bases between. This CDR3 contains 14 residues. The CDR3 is CASTRSAGGTEAFF. The DNA for the CDR3 is TGTGCCAGCACCCGCTCCGCGGGGGGTACTGAAGCTTTCTTT.

V is TRBV4-2 and J is TRBJ2-1; D possibly corresponds to TRBD2 (5 bases). Germline-derived CDR1 and CDR2 are LGHNA and YNFKEQ. The CDR3 totals 18 residues. V shed 0 bases and J shed 0 bases, with 15 bases lying between them. CDR3 nucleotide sequence: TGTGCCAGCAGCCAAGATCGGGGTAGCGCGATCTCCTACAATGAGCAGTTCTTC. It codes for CASSQDRGSAISYNEQFF.

The V and J genes are TRBV7-2 and TRBJ1-5, with D possibly matching TRBD1 (6 bases). The CDR3 length is 15 residues. Germline V gives CDR1 SGHTA, CDR2 FQGNSA. With 5 bases removed from V and 3 bases from J, the gap between germline ends came to 14 bases. The CDR3 nucleotides are TGTGCCAGCAGCGGTTGGGGGACATTCAATCAGCCCCAGCATTTT. It codes for CASSGWGTFNQPQHF.

J is TRBJ1-1 and V is TRBV7-2; D remains ambiguous. CDR1 is SGHTA, CDR2 FQGNSA, per germline. This CDR3 has 15 residues. Trimming shortened V by 2 bases and J by 1 base, and 11 bases separated the two germline ends. CDR3 in amino acids: CASSLNGASNTEAFF. For the CDR3, the DNA is TGTGCCAGCAGCTTAAACGGAGCTTCGAACACTGAAGCTTTCTTT.

This clone occurred once. The chain is built from TRBV7-2 and TRBJ2-7; D is perhaps TRBD1 (6 bases). The CDR3 consists of 13 residues. The V end lost 5 bases, the J end lost 3 bases, and 11 bases lay between the germline ends. The germline CDR1 and CDR2 sequences are SGHTA and FQGNSA. The chain's CDR3 is CASSPGQHYEQYF. In DNA, the CDR3 is TGTGCCAGCAGCCCCGGACAGCACTACGAGCAGTACTTC.

As concerns this clone: Distinct nucleotide sequences in the sample also encode this CDR3. The chain carries TRBV29-1 and TRBJ2-7, with TRBD2 matching over 9 bases. This CDR3 region has 13 residues. V gave up 4 bases and J gave up 3 bases; unmatched junction bases: 4. Germline V gene data show CDR1 as SQVTM and CDR2 as ANQGSEA. This CDR3 is CSVGGRASYEQYF. CDR3 coding DNA: TGCAGCGTTGGCGGGAGGGCCAGCTACGAGCAGTACTTC.

This clone is a singleton in its sample. The rearrangement joins TRBV5-8 to TRBJ1-3; possibly TRBD1 for D (5 bases). CDR3 size: 16 residues. In germline, CDR1 is SGHTS, CDR2 YDEGEE. V gave up 0 bases and J gave up 4 bases, with 14 bases separating them. CDR3 loop: CASSLGGTLQGNTIYF. CDR3 sequence (DNA): TGTGCCAGCAGCTTGGGGGGCACCCTACAGGGAAACACCATATATTTT.

Turning to this clone: The same CDR3 also results from other DNA sequences found in this sample. V usage is TRBV7-2 and J usage is TRBJ1-2; 7 bases agree with TRBD1. The ends lost 1 base at V and 5 bases at J; junction bases unmatched: 1. In germline, CDR1 is SGHTA, CDR2 FQGNSA. There are 13 residues in the CDR3. DNA for the CDR3: TGTGCCAGCAGCTTAGGACAGGGTTATGGCTACACCTTC. This codes for CASSLGQGYGYTF.

The gene calls are TRBV15 and TRBJ2-3; TRBD2 is a possible D gene (5 bases). In germline, CDR1 is LNHNV, CDR2 YYDKDF (reference sequence). Trimming stripped 0 bases from V and 5 bases from J, with 6 bases between. The CDR3 is 13 amino acids. The CDR3: CATSREGGDTQYF. Written as DNA, the CDR3 is TGTGCCACCAGCAGAGAAGGAGGAGATACGCAGTATTTT.

The gene calls are TRBV7-7 and TRBJ2-5; TRBD1 is a possible D gene (6 bases). CDR3 length: 14 residues. Trimming pared 4 bases from V and 4 bases from J, leaving 13 bases between. CDR1 is SSHAT and CDR2 is FNYEAQ in the germline V gene (reference sequence). In DNA, the CDR3 is TGTGCCAGCAGCTCTAACAGGGTCCGAGAGACCCAGTACTTC. Protein product: CASSSNRVRETQYF.

This chain's CDR3 is CASSRTPLDEQFF. Written as DNA, the CDR3 is TGTGCCAGCAGCCGGACCCCACTGGATGAGCAGTTCTTC. The chain carries TRBV6-4 and TRBJ2-1; D is ambiguous. Germline CDR1 is MRHNA and CDR2 is SNTAGT. V was shortened by 6 bases and J by 8 bases, with 14 bases between the two germline ends. The CDR3 totals 13 residues.

Details on this clone: This sample includes further DNA sequences coding for the same CDR3. The chain joins TRBV7-2 to TRBJ1-4; TRBD1 matches at 9 bases. This CDR3 contains 14 residues. The germline CDR1 and CDR2 sequences are SGHTA and FQGNSA. V lost 3 bases and J lost 8; bases outside the gene matches: 4. DNA for the CDR3: TGTGCCAGCAGCTTCGACAGGGGGACCGAAAAACTGTTTTTT. This encodes CASSFDRGTEKLFF.

The count of this clone is one. J is TRBJ2-7 and V is TRBV11-3; TRBD1 matches at 8 bases. The junction had 5 bases not matched to a gene; V was cut back by 5 bases and J by 2 bases. CDR3 length: 14 residues. CDR1 is SGHNT and CDR2 is YENEEA in the germline V gene. The CDR3 loop is CASSQGQGPYEQYF. CDR3 bases: TGTGCCAGCAGCCAAGGACAGGGCCCCTACGAGCAGTACTTC.

V is TRBV6-5 and J is TRBJ2-5; D gene unclear. CDR1 is MNHEY and CDR2 is SVGAGI in the germline V gene. The CDR3 totals 13 residues. V was pared by 2 bases and J by 1 base, with 5 bases between. DNA for the CDR3: TGTGCCAGCAGTTACAGGGTCCAAGAGACCCAGTACTTC. Residues: CASSYRVQETQYF.

V and J are TRBV10-3 and TRBJ2-3; a possible D gene is TRBD2 (6 bases). The V gene's germline CDR1 is ENHRY and CDR2 SYGVKD. The V end was cut by 5 bases, the J end by 3 bases, with 15 bases between. The CDR3 covers 15 residues. The CDR3 DNA sequence: TGTGCCATCAGTAGGGGAGTCGCGGGAACAGATACGCAGTATTTT. It specifies CAISRGVAGTDTQYF.

The J gene is TRBJ2-5, the V gene TRBV15; 7 nucleotides match TRBD2. Germline V lookup: CDR1 LNHNV, CDR2 YYDKDF (reference sequence). This CDR3 region has 14 residues. J gave up 5 bases and V 5 bases, and 8 bases lay outside the gene matches. The CDR3 reads CATSWGGPGETQYF. DNA for the CDR3: TGTGCCACCAGCTGGGGGGGTCCAGGGGAGACCCAGTACTTC.

The chain employs TRBV30 and TRBJ2-7; TRBD1 or TRBD2 may be the D gene (6 bases each). Trimming removed 0 bases from V and 10 bases from J, with 13 bases in between. This CDR3 is 12 amino acids long. CDR1 GTSNPN and CDR2 SVGIG come from the germline V gene (reference sequence). CDR3 region: CAWSVGGTFQYF. CDR3 nucleotide sequence: TGTGCCTGGAGTGTAGGGGGGACGTTTCAGTACTTC.

The chain links TRBV4-1 to TRBJ1-3; the D gene is possibly TRBD1 (6 bases). Germline V gene sequence: CDR1 MGHRA, CDR2 YSYEKL. The V end lost 4 bases, the J end lost 0 bases, and 16 bases lay between the germline ends. The CDR3 is made up of 17 amino acids. The CDR3, as DNA: TGCGCCAGCAGCCCCAGGGGTGACCTCCTCTCTGGAAACACCATATATTTT. It yields the protein CASSPRGDLLSGNTIYF.

The V call is TRBV2, the J call TRBJ1-1; no clear D gene. Trimming removed 9 bases at V and 5 bases at J, with 16 bases between. The CDR3 contains 13 residues. In germline, CDR1 is SNHLY, CDR2 FYNNEI. The CDR3 loop reads CARRSPGSTEAFF. CDR3 sequence (DNA): TGTGCCAGGCGCTCACCGGGTAGTACTGAAGCTTTCTTT.

A single count supports this clone. V and J are TRBV15 and TRBJ2-1, with 8 positions matching TRBD2. V was pared by 0 bases and J by 9 bases, with 7 bases of the junction left unmatched. Germline CDR1 is LNHNV and CDR2 is YYDKDF (reference sequence). The CDR3 loop spans 15 amino acids. This CDR3 reads CATSRDTAGGVEQFF. In DNA, the CDR3 is TGTGCCACCAGCAGAGATACTGCGGGGGGCGTTGAGCAGTTCTTC.

The chain links TRBV19 to TRBJ2-7; TRBD2 agrees at 8 bases. The CDR3 runs 15 residues. V dropped 4 bases and J dropped 0; count of bases not matched to a gene: 5. CDR1 is LNHDA, CDR2 SQIVND, per germline (reference sequence). CDR3 coding DNA: TGTGCCAGTAGTACGTTAAGCGGGGGCTCCTACGAGCAGTACTTC. This encodes CASSTLSGGSYEQYF.

This clone came up once. The genes are TRBV7-8 and TRBJ1-4; D remains ambiguous. Germline V lookup: CDR1 SGHVS, CDR2 FQNEAQ. The CDR3 covers 13 residues. Trimming took 3 bases from V and 11 from J, leaving 13 bases between them. For the CDR3, the DNA is TGTGCCAGCAGCTTTACCGGCCAGGTTAAACTGTTTTTT. It is translated as CASSFTGQVKLFF. Together with reference TRBV7-8 and TRBJ1-4, the CDR3 gives the full variable domain: GAGVSQSPRYKVAKRGQDVALRCDPISGHVSLFWYQQALGQGPEFLTYFQNEAQLDKSGLPSDRFFAERPEGSVSTLKIQRTQQEDSAVYLCASSFTGQVKLFFGSGTQLSVL.